These 30 T cell receptor beta chains were all obtained from the same sample, sequenced in a study of molecular identifiers for immune sequencing clone quantification. TCRdb re-called the PCR reads through MiXCR, storing one row per CDR3 protein. The table has around 480,000 distinct CDR3 sequences, over 20% seen once; the top ten hold around 0.86%. Sequencing was carried out using naive CD8+ T cells from blood, with Jurkat cell RNA spiked in. Subset here: FACS-sorted CD8+CD4-CCR7+CD45RA+ naive T cells. These receptors originate from a human donor in good health. Some libraries in this study had Jurkat cell RNA spiked in.

Only one count was recorded for this clonotype. The chain employs TRBV5-6 and TRBJ1-5, with unresolved D. The V end lost 0 bases, the J end lost 2 bases, and 15 bases lay between the germline ends. The CDR3 runs 17 residues. In germline, CDR1 is SGHDT, CDR2 YYEEEE. The CDR3 region has the DNA TGTGCCAGCAGCTTGGGTCAGACGAGTTATTGCAATCAGCCCCAGCATTTT. Translated: CASSLGQTSYCNQPQHF.

This clonotype occurred many times. The chain couples TRBV6-5 to TRBJ2-5; 16 nucleotides align to TRBD2. Trimming removed 4 bases from V and 3 bases from J; junction bases left unmatched: 11. This CDR3 comprises 19 residues. Per germline, CDR1 MNHEY and CDR2 SVGAGI. CDR3 DNA sequence: TGTGCCAGCAGTTCCGCCGGGACTAGCGGGAGGGTGGATGAAGAGACCCAGTACTTC. Residues: CASSSAGTSGRVDEETQYF.

About this clonotype: A read error is possible here, since a much larger clone lies one base away. The gene calls are TRBV6-5 and TRBJ1-1; D is possibly TRBD1 (5 bases). CDR3 size: 14 residues. CDR1 is MNHEY and CDR2 is SVGAGI in the germline V gene. Written as DNA, the CDR3 is TGTGCCAGCGGTTACTCTGGACAGAACACTGAAGCTTTCTTT. Translation gives CASGYSGQNTEAFF.

The J gene is TRBJ1-1, the V gene TRBV13; possible D gene TRBD1, 5 bases. This CDR3 spans 13 amino acids. Germline V CDR1 and CDR2: PRHDT, FYEKMQ (reference sequence). The ends were cut back, 5 bases at V and 7 bases at J, with 14 bases in the middle. CDR3 nucleotide sequence: TGTGCCAGCAGCCACTCGGGGGGAGGTGAAGCTTTCTTT. This encodes CASSHSGGGEAFF.

This clonotype was observed at least ten times. This rearrangement joins TRBV6-2 or TRBV6-3 to TRBJ2-6; 7 bases line up with TRBD1. Germline V gene lookup returns CDR1 MNHEY and CDR2 SVGEGT. The CDR3 totals 13 residues. Unmatched junction bases numbered 6, after V lost 5 bases and J lost 11 bases. CDR3 loop: CASSLTGPDVLTF. CDR3 nucleotides: TGTGCCAGCAGTCTGACAGGGCCGGACGTCCTGACTTTC.

This clonotype was seen ten or more times. This rearrangement joins TRBV9 to TRBJ2-5, with a tentative D call TRBD2 (6 bases). From germline, CDR1 is SGDLS and CDR2 YYNGEE. The CDR3 sequence is 14 residues long. Deletions cut 2 bases from V and 1 base from J, with 9 bases between. CDR3 loop: CASSVGGGQETQYF. The DNA of the CDR3 is TGTGCCAGCAGCGTGGGGGGAGGCCAAGAGACCCAGTACTTC.

V and J are TRBV19 and TRBJ2-7; tentative D call: TRBD2 (6 bases). V lost 1 base to trimming and J lost 0 bases, with 10 bases between them. Germline V gives CDR1 LNHDA, CDR2 SQIVND (reference sequence). This CDR3 contains 15 residues. In nucleotides, the CDR3 is TGTGCCAGTAGTATAGTCCAGGGACTCTCCTACGAGCAGTACTTC. The encoded protein is CASSIVQGLSYEQYF.

The rearrangement uses TRBV20-1 and TRBJ2-1; 7 nucleotides match TRBD1. V lost 0 bases, J lost 4 bases, and 6 bases stayed unmatched. Germline V gives CDR1 DFQATT, CDR2 SNEGSKA (reference sequence). CDR3 size: 15 residues. CDR3 sequence: CSARDDKGAYNEQFF. The DNA for the CDR3 is TGCAGTGCTAGAGATGACAAGGGGGCGTACAATGAGCAGTTCTTC.

This clonotype was counted ten times or more. The rearrangement joins TRBV4-2 to TRBJ2-3; 7 nucleotides line up with TRBD2. Germline assignment: CDR1 LGHNA and CDR2 YNFKEQ. With V trimmed by 0 bases and J by 5 bases, 8 bases remained unmatched. The CDR3 loop spans 16 amino acids. Here the CDR3 DNA reads TGTGCCAGCAGCCAAGATTGGGGAGGGGTTGAAGATACGCAGTATTTT. It codes for CASSQDWGGVEDTQYF.

This clonotype was observed once. This may come from a read error, since a much larger clone is one base off. A read error is likely, as this CDR3 ends without the conserved phenylalanine or tryptophan. V gene TRBV4-3 combines with J gene TRBJ2-7, with 7 bases fitting TRBD1. The junction had 6 bases not matched to a gene; V was cut back by 0 bases and J by 4 bases. Germline CDR1 reads LGHNA; CDR2 reads YSLEER. The CDR3 contains 15 residues. CDR3 region: CASSQDVQGVYEQYS. CDR3 in DNA: TGCGCCAGCAGCCAAGATGTCCAGGGGGTTTACGAGCAGTACTCC.

This clonotype was found many times. The chain recombines TRBV30 with TRBJ2-1; D is ambiguous. Trimming removed 5 bases at V and 0 bases at J, with 8 bases between. This CDR3 comprises 13 residues. Germline-derived CDR1 and CDR2 are GTSNPN and SVGIG (reference sequence). The chain's CDR3 is CAWEESSYNEQFF. The CDR3 nucleotides read TGTGCCTGGGAAGAGAGCTCCTACAATGAGCAGTTCTTC.

The DNA of the CDR3 is TGCAGTGCCAGGACTAGCGGGAGGGAGCGCTCCTACGAGCAGTACTTC. Translation gives CSARTSGRERSYEQYF. The chain employs TRBV20-1 and TRBJ2-7, with 15 bases identical to TRBD2. The V and J ends lost 6 bases and 0 bases, in that order; junction bases with no gene match: 6. CDR1 and CDR2 (germline): DFQATT, SNEGSKA (reference sequence). The CDR3 totals 16 residues.

This clonotype was counted many times. This rearrangement joins TRBV6-6 to TRBJ2-4; perhaps TRBD1 as D (5 bases). The CDR3 has 14 amino acids. The germline V gene has CDR1 MNHNY and CDR2 SVGAGI (reference sequence). Trimming removed 2 bases from V and 4 bases from J, with 9 bases in between. The CDR3 loop reads CASSYAGQKNIQYF. The CDR3 nucleotides read TGTGCCAGCAGTTACGCCGGACAAAAAAACATTCAGTACTTC.

In the case of this clonotype: Since a much larger clone is just one base distant, this may be a read error. Since the CDR3 does not end with the conserved phenylalanine or tryptophan, this likely comes from a read error. The CDR3 nucleotides read TGTGCCAGCAGTTACTCAGGCATAAACACTGAAGCTTTCCTT. This gives the protein CASSYSGINTEAFL. This chain joins TRBV6-2 or TRBV6-3 and TRBJ1-1; D gene unclear. Trimming shortened V by 0 bases and J by 2 bases, and 7 bases separated the two germline ends. Germline V gives CDR1 MNHEY, CDR2 SVGEGT. CDR3 size: 14 residues.

In the case of this clonotype: This CDR3 fails to terminate in the conserved phenylalanine or tryptophan, so it likely reflects a read error. The chain has TRBV6-2 or TRBV6-3 and TRBJ2-1; 10 bases are a match to TRBD2. The CDR3 covers 14 residues. The J segment lost 8 bases and the V segment lost 6 bases, leaving 7 bases of the junction unmatched. Germline V lookup: CDR1 MNHEY, CDR2 SVGEGT. CDR3 in DNA: TGTGCCAGCAGAAAGCGGGGGGGCCTCCATGAGCAGTTCTAC. Translation gives CASRKRGGLHEQFY.

A single count supports this clonotype. A much larger clone lies a single base off, so this may be a read error. The genes are TRBV7-9 and TRBJ1-1, with unresolved D. The CDR3 sequence is 18 residues long. The germline CDR1 and CDR2 sequences are SEHNR and FQNEAQ (reference sequence). CDR3 amino acids: CASSPTFGEGRTNAEAFF. In DNA, the CDR3 is TGTGCCAGCAGCCCTACCTTCGGCGAGGGCCGAACGAACGCTGAAGCTTTCTTT.

This clonotype was counted at least ten times. The V gene is TRBV12-3 or TRBV12-4, the J gene TRBJ2-7; possible D gene TRBD1, 5 bases. CDR3 size: 15 residues. The ends were cut back, 3 bases at V and 0 bases at J, with 12 bases in the middle. CDR3 loop: CASSFSGQSSYEQYF. For the CDR3, the DNA is TGTGCCAGCAGTTTCTCAGGGCAGAGCTCCTACGAGCAGTACTTC.

This clonotype was counted at least ten times. V is TRBV9 and J is TRBJ1-1; 9 bases align to TRBD1. There are 15 residues in the CDR3. V shed 3 bases, J shed 0 bases, and the junction held 3 bases outside the gene matches. CDR1 and CDR2 (germline): SGDLS, YYNGEE. The chain's CDR3 is CASSGGQGLNTEAFF. CDR3 sequence (DNA): TGTGCCAGCAGCGGCGGACAGGGGCTGAACACTGAAGCTTTCTTT.

This rearrangement joins TRBV27 to TRBJ2-3, with 8 bases fitting TRBD2. Losses at the gene ends were 2 bases for V and 5 bases for J; bases not matched to a gene: 6. The length of the CDR3 is 15 residues. Germline CDR1 MNHEY, CDR2 SMNVEV (reference sequence). The DNA of the CDR3 is TGTGCCAGCAGTTTAACGAGCGGGAGTATAGATACGCAGTATTTT. Protein product: CASSLTSGSIDTQYF.

This clonotype was recorded a few times. This chain connects TRBV19 to TRBJ2-7, with D perhaps TRBD1 or TRBD2 (6 bases each). Germline assignment: CDR1 LNHDA and CDR2 SQIVND (reference sequence). With 3 bases removed from V and 5 bases from J, the gap between germline ends came to 17 bases. The CDR3 has 15 amino acids. The CDR3 nucleotides read TGTGCCAGTAGTATGAGGGGGGTTAAGTTCCACGAGCAGTACTTC. Its protein is CASSMRGVKFHEQYF.

This clonotype was seen ten or more times. The rearrangement uses TRBV12-3 or TRBV12-4 and TRBJ2-7, with D unclear. This CDR3 contains 14 residues. V dropped 1 base and J dropped 3 bases, with 10 bases sitting between them. The CDR3 DNA is TGTGCCAGCAGTTTAGTGGTGGGGTACTACGAGCAGTACTTC. Translating gives CASSLVVGYYEQYF.

This clonotype was counted at least ten times. This chain links TRBV9 with TRBJ2-7; the D gene is possibly TRBD1 (5 bases). V dropped 4 bases and J dropped 4 bases, with 15 bases sitting between them. The CDR3 is 14 amino acids. Germline CDR1 reads SGDLS; CDR2 reads YYNGEE. In DNA, the CDR3 is TGTGCCAGCAGCCCGTCAGTAGGGGAATACGAGCAGTACTTC. Translated, it gives CASSPSVGEYEQYF.

This clonotype was counted many times. The CDR3 DNA reads as TGTGCCAGCAGCTCCGAGGGCGAGCAGTACTTC. Translation: CASSSEGEQYF. J is TRBJ2-7 and V is TRBV7-9, with a possible D match to TRBD2 (5 bases). Trimming pared 4 bases from V and 6 bases from J, leaving 7 bases between. The CDR3 is 11 amino acids. Germline CDR1 is SEHNR and CDR2 is FQNEAQ (reference sequence).

This clonotype showed up just a few times. This chain links TRBV7-9 with TRBJ2-2, with TRBD1 as a possible D gene (6 bases). V lost 5 bases to trimming and J lost 1 base, with 11 bases between them. There are 15 residues in the CDR3. Germline CDR1 is SEHNR and CDR2 is FQNEAQ (reference sequence). The CDR3 region is CASSPEGQNTGELFF. For the CDR3, the DNA is TGTGCCAGCAGCCCAGAGGGACAGAACACCGGGGAGCTGTTTTTT.

There are many counts of this clonotype. The chain combines TRBV4-1 with TRBJ1-1; D unclear. The CDR3 consists of 12 residues. V shed 1 base and J shed 12 bases, with 12 bases lying between them. In germline, CDR1 is MGHRA, CDR2 YSYEKL. For the CDR3, the DNA is TGCGCCAGCAGCCAAGGGACTCTGGTAACTTTCTTT. Its protein product is CASSQGTLVTFF.

Ten or more counts support this clonotype. The J gene is TRBJ2-3, the V gene TRBV29-1; weak D call: TRBD1 (6 bases). The germline gives CDR1 SQVTM, CDR2 ANQGSEA. The CDR3 has 15 amino acids. The V and J ends lost 8 bases and 2 bases respectively, with 20 bases between them. CDR3 bases: TGCAGCTCCGCATGGGGGCACGATGTCACAGATACGCAGTATTTT. Translated, it gives CSSAWGHDVTDTQYF.

As to this clonotype: Being one base from a much bigger clone, this may be a read error. The chain carries TRBV14 and TRBJ1-2; maybe TRBD1 (6 bases). The germline V gene encodes CDR1 SGHDN and CDR2 FVKESK. CDR3 length: 15 residues. The germline V and J ends were trimmed by 0 bases and 4 bases, with 12 bases remaining between them. CDR3 nucleotides: TGTGCCAGCAGCCAAGATCAGGGGAGTCGCTATGGCTACACCTTC. Encoded protein: CASSQDQGSRYGYTF.

With respect to this clonotype: A clone one base away is much larger, so this may be a read error. J is TRBJ2-7 and V is TRBV7-9; tentatively, D is TRBD2 (5 bases). CDR1 and CDR2 from the germline V gene are SEHNR and FQNEAQ (reference sequence). CDR3 length: 14 amino acids. V was cut by 4 bases and J by 4 bases, with 14 bases left in between. The CDR3 sequence is CASSSRMGVYEQYF. DNA of the CDR3: TGTGCCAGCAGCTCCCGAATGGGAGTGTACGAGCAGTACTTC.

J is TRBJ1-2 and V is TRBV6-2 or TRBV6-3; TRBD1 matches at 7 bases. This CDR3 contains 17 residues. J lost 2 bases, V lost 5 bases, and 14 bases had no gene match. The germline gives CDR1 MNHEY, CDR2 SVGEGT. DNA of the CDR3: TGTGCCAGCAGTACATGGACAGGACCAGCTTTAAACTATGGCTACACCTTC. As protein: CASSTWTGPALNYGYTF.

This clonotype was seen only a few times. This chain uses TRBV20-1 with TRBJ2-5, with a possible D match to TRBD1 (6 bases). Germline CDR1 DFQATT, CDR2 SNEGSKA (reference sequence). The CDR3 is made up of 18 amino acids. Deletions cut 0 bases from V and 5 bases from J, with 25 bases between. In nucleotides, the CDR3 is TGCAGTGCTAGAGACCAACAGGGTATTGGGAGTAATTACGAGACCCAGTACTTC. The encoded protein is CSARDQQGIGSNYETQYF.